This is a list of T cell receptor beta chains from one sample in a study of blood T cells in healthy people across ages. From the 5' RACE reads, TCRdb called clonotypes with MiXCR, one entry per CDR3 protein. The sample has about 780,000 distinct CDR3 sequences, 60% to 80% seen once; the top ten hold 25% to 35%. Sequencing input: blood. The receptors originated from a man aged 25-45 years in good health. The CDR3 runs from the conserved cysteine through the conserved F or W. D genes are given only for firm matches. Clone size is shown for a subset of rows, as once, few, many or a class of expanded clone.

j_gene,d_gene,v_gene,abundance,CDR3aa,CDR3nt
TRBJ2-1,.,TRBV29-1,few,CSVEAGDYNEQFF,TGCAGCGTTGAAGCAGGGGACTACAATGAGCAGTTCTTC
TRBJ1-5,TRBD1,TRBV9,.,CASSATGGGGQPQHF,TGTGCCAGCAGCGCCACAGGGGGCGGCGGTCAGCCCCAGCATTTT
TRBJ1-2,TRBD1,TRBV29-1,.,CSVGEGQGARKANYGYTF,TGCAGCGTTGGGGAGGGACAGGGGGCGAGAAAAGCTAACTATGGCTACACCTTC
TRBJ2-7,.,TRBV7-3,.,CASSFQDGYEQYF,TGTGCCAGCAGCTTCCAGGACGGTTACGAGCAGTACTTC
TRBJ1-2,.,TRBV7-2,.,CASSHTETGGYTF,TGTGCCAGCAGCCACACTGAGACTGGCGGCTACACCTTC
TRBJ2-7,TRBD1,TRBV12-3/TRBV12-4,.,CASSIRGQGTSEQYF,TGTGCCAGCAGTATTAGGGGACAGGGGACTTCCGAGCAGTACTTC
TRBJ2-5,TRBD1,TRBV30,.,CAWSSDREETQYF,TGTGCCTGGAGTTCTGACAGGGAAGAGACCCAGTACTTC
TRBJ2-7,TRBD1,TRBV29-1,.,CSVVKQGVTYEQYF,TGCAGCGTAGTTAAACAGGGGGTAACGTACGAGCAGTACTTC
TRBJ1-4,.,TRBV7-2,.,CAGSTDAGEKLFF,TGTGCCGGCAGCACCGATGCGGGTGAAAAACTGTTTTTT
TRBJ2-3,.,TRBV5-1,few,CASSLLAGPNTDTQYF,TGCGCCAGCAGCTTGCTTGCGGGACCAAACACAGATACGCAGTATTTT
TRBJ2-5,TRBD1,TRBV2,.,CATDRGLLPGTQYF,TGTGCCACTGACAGGGGGCTTCTCCCAGGGACCCAGTACTTC
TRBJ2-1,TRBD2,TRBV4-3,many,CASSQAPTSGGGNEQFF,TGCGCCAGCAGCCAAGCGCCTACTAGCGGGGGGGGGAATGAGCAGTTCTTC
TRBJ2-1,TRBD2,TRBV9,.,CASSHTLVGASGVNEQFF,TGTGCCAGCAGCCATACCTTGGTTGGGGCTAGCGGGGTGAATGAGCAGTTCTTC
TRBJ2-7,.,TRBV20-1,few,CSAPMSGPIYEQYF,TGCAGTGCTCCTATGTCGGGGCCAATATACGAGCAGTACTTC
TRBJ2-3,.,TRBV20-1,.,CSAALQGSTDTQYF,TGCAGTGCTGCTTTGCAGGGTAGCACAGATACGCAGTATTTT
TRBJ2-1,TRBD1,TRBV2,few,CASSERTGLPNEQFF,TGTGCCAGCAGTGAACGGACAGGGCTGCCCAATGAGCAGTTCTTC
TRBJ2-7,.,TRBV27,.,CASSLSPGTNEQYF,TGTGCCAGCAGTTTATCGCCAGGGACCAACGAGCAGTACTTC
TRBJ1-5,.,TRBV7-3,.,CASSCMTGPNQPQHF,TGTGCCAGCAGCTGTATGACAGGCCCGAATCAGCCCCAGCATTTT
TRBJ2-5,TRBD2,TRBV20-1,.,CSATGGLANQETQYF,TGCAGTGCTACAGGTGGACTAGCCAACCAAGAGACCCAGTACTTC
TRBJ2-7,.,TRBV5-5,few,CASSLSQDYEQYF,TGTGCCAGCAGCTTGAGCCAGGACTACGAGCAGTACTTC
TRBJ1-2,.,TRBV6-5,.,CASSYSTEGVYGYTF,TGTGCCAGCAGTTACTCGACGGAGGGGGTATATGGCTACACCTTC
TRBJ1-1,.,TRBV5-1,.,CASSGNSEAFF,TGCGCCAGCAGCGGGAACAGTGAAGCTTTCTTT
TRBJ2-6,.,TRBV2,.,CASSGDTASGANVLTF,TGTGCCAGCAGCGGGGACACGGCAAGCGGGGCCAACGTCCTGACTTTC
TRBJ2-6,.,TRBV7-2,.,CASSPTQPAGSGANVLTF,TGTGCCAGCAGCCCCACCCAGCCTGCGGGCTCTGGGGCCAACGTCCTGACTTTC
TRBJ2-4,TRBD1,TRBV6-5,few,CASSYSAPGQTQAKNIQYF,TGTGCCAGCAGTTACTCAGCCCCGGGACAGACTCAAGCCAAAAACATTCAGTACTTC
TRBJ2-3,TRBD1,TRBV7-2,few,CASSPQASTGGSTDTQYF,TGTGCCAGCAGCCCTCAGGCCTCGACAGGGGGTTCCACAGATACGCAGTATTTT
TRBJ1-6,TRBD1,TRBV6-6,.,CASGLTGWNSPLHF,TGTGCCAGCGGCTTGACAGGGTGGAATTCACCCCTCCACTTT
TRBJ1-4,.,TRBV5-6,.,CASSLWRGEKLFF,TGTGCCAGCAGCTTGTGGAGGGGTGAAAAACTGTTTTTT
TRBJ2-7,TRBD2,TRBV9,.,CASSFQALAGSYEQYF,TGTGCCAGCAGCTTCCAAGCCCTAGCGGGGAGTTACGAGCAGTACTTC
TRBJ2-4,.,TRBV7-2,.,CTSSLELEGWGIQYF,TGTACCAGCAGCTTAGAATTGGAGGGTTGGGGCATTCAGTACTTC
TRBJ2-1,.,TRBV29-1,many,CSVEPSRGGARYNEQFF,TGCAGCGTTGAACCCTCCAGGGGGGGGGCGCGATACAATGAGCAGTTCTTC
TRBJ2-7,TRBD1,TRBV12-3/TRBV12-4,.,CASTLQGAYEQYF,TGTGCCAGCACTCTACAGGGGGCCTACGAGCAGTACTTC